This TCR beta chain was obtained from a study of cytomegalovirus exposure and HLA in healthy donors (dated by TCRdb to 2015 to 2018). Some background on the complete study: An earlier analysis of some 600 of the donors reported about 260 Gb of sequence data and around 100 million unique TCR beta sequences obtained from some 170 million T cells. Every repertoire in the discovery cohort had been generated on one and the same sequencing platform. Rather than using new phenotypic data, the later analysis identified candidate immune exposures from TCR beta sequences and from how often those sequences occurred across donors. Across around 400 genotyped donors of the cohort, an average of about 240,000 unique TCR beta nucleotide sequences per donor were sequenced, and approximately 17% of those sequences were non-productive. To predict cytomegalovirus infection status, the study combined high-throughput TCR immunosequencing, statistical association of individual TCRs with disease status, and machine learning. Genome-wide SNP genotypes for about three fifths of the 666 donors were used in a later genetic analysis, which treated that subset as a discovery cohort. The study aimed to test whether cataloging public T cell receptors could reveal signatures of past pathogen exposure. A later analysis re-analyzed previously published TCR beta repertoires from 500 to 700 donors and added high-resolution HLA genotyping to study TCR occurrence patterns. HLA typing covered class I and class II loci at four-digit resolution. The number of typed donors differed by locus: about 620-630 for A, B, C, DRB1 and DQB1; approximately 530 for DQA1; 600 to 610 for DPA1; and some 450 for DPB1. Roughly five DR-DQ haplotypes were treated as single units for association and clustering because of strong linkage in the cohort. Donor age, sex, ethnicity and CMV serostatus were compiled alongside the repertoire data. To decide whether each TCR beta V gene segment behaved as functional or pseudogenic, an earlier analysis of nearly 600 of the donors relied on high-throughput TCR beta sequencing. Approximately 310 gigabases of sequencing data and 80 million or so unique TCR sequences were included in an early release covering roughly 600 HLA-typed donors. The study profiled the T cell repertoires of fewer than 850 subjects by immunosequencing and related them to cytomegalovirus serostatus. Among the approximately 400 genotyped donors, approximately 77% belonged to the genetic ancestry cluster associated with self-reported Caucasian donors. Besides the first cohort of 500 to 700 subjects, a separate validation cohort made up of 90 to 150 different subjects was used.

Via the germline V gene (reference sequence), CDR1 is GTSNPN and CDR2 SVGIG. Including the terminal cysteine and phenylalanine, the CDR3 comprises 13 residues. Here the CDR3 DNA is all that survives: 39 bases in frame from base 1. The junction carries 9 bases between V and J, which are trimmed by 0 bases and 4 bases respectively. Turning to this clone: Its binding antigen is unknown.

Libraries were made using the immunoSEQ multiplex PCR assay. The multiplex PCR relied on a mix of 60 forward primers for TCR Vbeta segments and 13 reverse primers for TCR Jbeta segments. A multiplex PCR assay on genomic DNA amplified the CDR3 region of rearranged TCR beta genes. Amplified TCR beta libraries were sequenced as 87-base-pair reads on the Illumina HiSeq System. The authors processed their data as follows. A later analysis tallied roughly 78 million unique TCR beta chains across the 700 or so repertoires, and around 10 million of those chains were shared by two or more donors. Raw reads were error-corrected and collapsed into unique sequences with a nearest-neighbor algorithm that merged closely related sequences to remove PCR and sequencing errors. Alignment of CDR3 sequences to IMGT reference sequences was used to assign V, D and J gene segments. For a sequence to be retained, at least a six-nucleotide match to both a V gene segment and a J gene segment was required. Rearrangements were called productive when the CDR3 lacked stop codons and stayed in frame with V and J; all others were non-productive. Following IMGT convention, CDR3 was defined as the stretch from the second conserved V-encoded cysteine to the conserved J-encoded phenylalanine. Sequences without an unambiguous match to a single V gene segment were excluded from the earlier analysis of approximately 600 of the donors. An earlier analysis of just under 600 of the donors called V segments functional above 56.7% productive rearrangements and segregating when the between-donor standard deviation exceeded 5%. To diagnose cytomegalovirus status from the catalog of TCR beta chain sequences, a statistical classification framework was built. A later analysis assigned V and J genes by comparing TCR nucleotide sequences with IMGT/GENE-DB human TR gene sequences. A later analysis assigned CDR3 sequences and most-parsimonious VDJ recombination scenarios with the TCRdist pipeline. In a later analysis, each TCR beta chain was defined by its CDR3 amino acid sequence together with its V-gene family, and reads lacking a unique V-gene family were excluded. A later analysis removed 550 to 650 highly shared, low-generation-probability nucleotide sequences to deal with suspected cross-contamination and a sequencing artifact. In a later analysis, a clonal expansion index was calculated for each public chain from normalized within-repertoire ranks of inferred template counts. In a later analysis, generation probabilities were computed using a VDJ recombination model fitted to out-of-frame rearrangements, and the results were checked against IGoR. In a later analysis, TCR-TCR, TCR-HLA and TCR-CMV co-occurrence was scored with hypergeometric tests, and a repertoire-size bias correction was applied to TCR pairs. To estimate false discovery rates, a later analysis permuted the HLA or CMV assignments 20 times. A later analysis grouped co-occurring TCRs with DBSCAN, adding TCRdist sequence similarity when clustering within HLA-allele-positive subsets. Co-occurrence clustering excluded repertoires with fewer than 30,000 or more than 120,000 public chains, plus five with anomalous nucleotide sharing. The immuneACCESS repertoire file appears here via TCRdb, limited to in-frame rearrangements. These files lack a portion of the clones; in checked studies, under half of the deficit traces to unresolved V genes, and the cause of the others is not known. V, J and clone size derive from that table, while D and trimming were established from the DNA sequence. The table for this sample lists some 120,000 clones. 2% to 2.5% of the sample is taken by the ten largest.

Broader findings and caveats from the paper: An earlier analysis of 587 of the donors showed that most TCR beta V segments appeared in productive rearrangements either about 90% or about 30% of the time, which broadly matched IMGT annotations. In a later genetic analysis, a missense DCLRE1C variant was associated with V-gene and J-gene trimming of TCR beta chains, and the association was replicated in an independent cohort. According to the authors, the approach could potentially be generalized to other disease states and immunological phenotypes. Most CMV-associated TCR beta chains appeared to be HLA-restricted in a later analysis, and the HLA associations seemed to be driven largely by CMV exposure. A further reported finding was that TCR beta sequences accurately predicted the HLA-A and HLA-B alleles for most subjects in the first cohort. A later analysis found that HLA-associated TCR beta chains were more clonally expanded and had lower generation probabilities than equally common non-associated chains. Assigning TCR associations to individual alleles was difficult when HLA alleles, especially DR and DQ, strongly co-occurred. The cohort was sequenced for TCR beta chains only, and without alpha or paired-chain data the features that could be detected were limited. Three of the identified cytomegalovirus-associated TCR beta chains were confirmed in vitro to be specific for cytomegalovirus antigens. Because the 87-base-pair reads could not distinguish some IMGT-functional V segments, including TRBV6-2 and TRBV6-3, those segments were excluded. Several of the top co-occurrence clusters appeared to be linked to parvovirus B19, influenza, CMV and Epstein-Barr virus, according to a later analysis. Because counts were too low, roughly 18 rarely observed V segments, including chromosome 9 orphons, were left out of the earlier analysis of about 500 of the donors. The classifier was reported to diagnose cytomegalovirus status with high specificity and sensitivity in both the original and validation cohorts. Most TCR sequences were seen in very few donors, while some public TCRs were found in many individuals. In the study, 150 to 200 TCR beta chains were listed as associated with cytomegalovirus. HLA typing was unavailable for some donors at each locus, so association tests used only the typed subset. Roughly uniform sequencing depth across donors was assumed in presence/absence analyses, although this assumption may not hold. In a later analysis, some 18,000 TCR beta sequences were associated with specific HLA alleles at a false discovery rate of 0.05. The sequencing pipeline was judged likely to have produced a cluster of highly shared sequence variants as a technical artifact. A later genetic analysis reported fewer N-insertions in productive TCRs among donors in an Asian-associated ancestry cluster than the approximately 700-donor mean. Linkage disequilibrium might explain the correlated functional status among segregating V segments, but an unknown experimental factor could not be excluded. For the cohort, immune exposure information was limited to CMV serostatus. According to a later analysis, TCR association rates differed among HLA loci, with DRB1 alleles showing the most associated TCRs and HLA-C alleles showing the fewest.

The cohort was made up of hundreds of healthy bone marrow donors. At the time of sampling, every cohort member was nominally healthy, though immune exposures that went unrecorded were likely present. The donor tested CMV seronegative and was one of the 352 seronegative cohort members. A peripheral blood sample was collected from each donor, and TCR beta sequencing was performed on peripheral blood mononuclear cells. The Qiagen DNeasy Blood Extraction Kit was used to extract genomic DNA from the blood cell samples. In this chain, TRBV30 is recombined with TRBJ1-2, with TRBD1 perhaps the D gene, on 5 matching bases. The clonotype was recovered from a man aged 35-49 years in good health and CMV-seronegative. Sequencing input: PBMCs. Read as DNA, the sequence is TGTGCCTGGAGTGTAAGGGGCACCTATGGCTACACCTTC. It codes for CAWSVRGTYGYTF. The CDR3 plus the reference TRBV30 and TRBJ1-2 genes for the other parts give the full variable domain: SQTIHQWPATLVQPVGSPLSLECTVEGTSNPNLYWYRQAAGRGLQLLFYSVGIGQISSEVPQNLSASRPQDRQFILSSKKLLLSDSGFYLCAWSVRGTYGYTFGSGTRLTVV.